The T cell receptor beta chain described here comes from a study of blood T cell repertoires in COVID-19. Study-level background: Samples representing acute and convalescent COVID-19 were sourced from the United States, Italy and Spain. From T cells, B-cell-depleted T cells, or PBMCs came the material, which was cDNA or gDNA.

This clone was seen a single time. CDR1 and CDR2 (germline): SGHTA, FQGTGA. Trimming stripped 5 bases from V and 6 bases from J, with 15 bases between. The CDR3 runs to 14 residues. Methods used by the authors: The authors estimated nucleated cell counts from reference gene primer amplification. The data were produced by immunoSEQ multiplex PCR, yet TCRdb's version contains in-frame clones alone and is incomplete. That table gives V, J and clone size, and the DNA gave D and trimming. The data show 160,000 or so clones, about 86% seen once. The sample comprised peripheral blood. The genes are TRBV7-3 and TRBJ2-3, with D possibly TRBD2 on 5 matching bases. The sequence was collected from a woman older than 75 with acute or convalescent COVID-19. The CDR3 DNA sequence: TGTGCCAGCAGCCTCGGGGTCGGAATCGATACGCAGTATTTT. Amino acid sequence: CASSLGVGIDTQYF.